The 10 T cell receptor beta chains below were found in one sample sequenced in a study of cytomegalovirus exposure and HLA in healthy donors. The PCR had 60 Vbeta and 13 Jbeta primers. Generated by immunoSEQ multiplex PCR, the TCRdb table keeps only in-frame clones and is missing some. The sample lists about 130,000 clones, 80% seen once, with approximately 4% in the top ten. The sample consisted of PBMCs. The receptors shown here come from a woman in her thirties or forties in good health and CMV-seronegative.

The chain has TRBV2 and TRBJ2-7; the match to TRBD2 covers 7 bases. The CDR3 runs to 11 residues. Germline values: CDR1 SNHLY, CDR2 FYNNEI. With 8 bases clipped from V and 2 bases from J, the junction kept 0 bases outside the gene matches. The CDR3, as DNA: TGTGCCAGCGGGAGGGCCTACGAGCAGTACTTC. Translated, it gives CASGRAYEQYF.

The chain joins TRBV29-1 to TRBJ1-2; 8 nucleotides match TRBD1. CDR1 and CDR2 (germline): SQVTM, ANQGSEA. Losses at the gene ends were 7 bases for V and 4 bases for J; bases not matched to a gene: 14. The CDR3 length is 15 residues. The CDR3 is CSASTLGQVVYGYTF. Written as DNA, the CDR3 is TGCAGCGCTTCTACTTTGGGACAGGTCGTCTATGGCTACACCTTC.

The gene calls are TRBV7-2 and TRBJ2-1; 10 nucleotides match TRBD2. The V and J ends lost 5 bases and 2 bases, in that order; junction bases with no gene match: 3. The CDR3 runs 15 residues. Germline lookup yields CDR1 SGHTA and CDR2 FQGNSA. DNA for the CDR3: TGTGCCAGCAGCAAGACTAGCGGGCCCTACAATGAGCAGTTCTTC. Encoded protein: CASSKTSGPYNEQFF.

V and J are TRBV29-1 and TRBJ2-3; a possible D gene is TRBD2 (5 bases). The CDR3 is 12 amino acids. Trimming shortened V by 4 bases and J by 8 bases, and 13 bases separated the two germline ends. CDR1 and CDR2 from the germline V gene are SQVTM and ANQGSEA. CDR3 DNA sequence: TGCAGCGTTGGGACTCTTTTAGGTACGCAGTATTTT. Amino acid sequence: CSVGTLLGTQYF.

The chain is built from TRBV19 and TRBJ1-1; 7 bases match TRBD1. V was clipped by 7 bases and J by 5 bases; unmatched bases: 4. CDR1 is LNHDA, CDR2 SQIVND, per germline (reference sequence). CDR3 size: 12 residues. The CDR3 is CASKQGRTEAFF. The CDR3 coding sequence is TGTGCCAGTAAACAGGGGAGGACTGAAGCTTTCTTT.

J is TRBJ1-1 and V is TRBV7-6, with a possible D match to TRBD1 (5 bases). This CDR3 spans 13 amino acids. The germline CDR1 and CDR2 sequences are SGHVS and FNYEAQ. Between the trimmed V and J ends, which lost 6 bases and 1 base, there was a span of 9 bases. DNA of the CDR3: TGTGCCAGCAGAGGGCAGGGGAACACTGAAGCTTTCTTT. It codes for CASRGQGNTEAFF.

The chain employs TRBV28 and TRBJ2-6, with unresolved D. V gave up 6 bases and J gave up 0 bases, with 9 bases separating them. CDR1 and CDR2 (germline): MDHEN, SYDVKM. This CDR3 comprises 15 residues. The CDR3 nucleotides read TGTGCCAGCAGGCTAGGCGGCTCTGGGGCCAACGTCCTGACTTTC. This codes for CASRLGGSGANVLTF. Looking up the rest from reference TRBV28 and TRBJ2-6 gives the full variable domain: DVKVTQSSRYLVKRTGEKVFLECVQDMDHENMFWYRQDPGLGLRLIYFSYDVKMKEKGDIPEGYSVSREKKERFSLILESASTNQTSMYLCASRLGGSGANVLTFGAGSRLTVL.

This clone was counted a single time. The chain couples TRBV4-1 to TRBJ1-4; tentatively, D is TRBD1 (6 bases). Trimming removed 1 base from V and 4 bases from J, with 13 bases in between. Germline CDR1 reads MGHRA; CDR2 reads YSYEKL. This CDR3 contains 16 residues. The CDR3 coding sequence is TGCGCCAGCAGCCAAGGAAGGGGGTCTAATAATGAAAAACTGTTTTTT. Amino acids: CASSQGRGSNNEKLFF.

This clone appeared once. This CDR3 reads CASSTGQTYTGELFF. As DNA, the CDR3 is TGTGCCAGCAGTACGGGACAGACCTACACCGGGGAGCTGTTTTTT. The chain couples TRBV6-5 to TRBJ2-2; 7 bases align to TRBD1. V trimming: 5 bases; J trimming: 3 bases; junction bases outside the gene matches: 6. Germline lookup yields CDR1 MNHEY and CDR2 SVGAGI. This CDR3 comprises 15 residues.

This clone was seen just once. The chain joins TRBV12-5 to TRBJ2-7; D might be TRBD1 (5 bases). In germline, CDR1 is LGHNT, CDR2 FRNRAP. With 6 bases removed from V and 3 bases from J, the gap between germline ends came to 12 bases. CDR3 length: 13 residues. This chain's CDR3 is CASGSGHNYEQYF. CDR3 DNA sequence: TGTGCTAGTGGCTCCGGACATAACTACGAGCAGTACTTC. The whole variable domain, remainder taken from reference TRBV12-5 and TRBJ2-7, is DARVTQTPRHKVTEMGQEVTMRCQPILGHNTVFWYRQTMMQGLELLAYFRNRAPLDDSGMPKDRFSAEMPDATLATLKIQPSEPRDSAVYFCASGSGHNYEQYFGPGTRLTVT.